Below, 29 T cell receptor beta chains from the same sample are listed, as sequenced in a study of control samples from healthy donors and cancer patients (dated by TCRdb to 2020 to 2022). The library was built by means of the immunoSEQ multiplex PCR assay. This immuneACCESS table, as held by TCRdb, lists in-frame sequences with V and J called but not all clones. Of the missing ones, under half trace to an unresolved V gene in checked studies; the others have no known cause. The sample yields 110,000 to 150,000 clones; about nine tenths were counted once. Around 4.6% of the sample is in the top ten clones. The sequenced sample was blood. These receptors came from a man between 25 and 39 years old in good health.

The chain uses TRBV12-5 and TRBJ1-4; 7 positions agree with TRBD1. Germline assignment: CDR1 LGHNT and CDR2 FRNRAP. The length of the CDR3 is 14 residues. V shed 4 bases, J shed 4 bases, and the junction held 3 bases outside the gene matches. The CDR3: CASGSGQVNEKLFF. For the CDR3, the DNA is TGTGCTAGTGGTTCCGGACAGGTTAATGAAAAACTGTTTTTT.

The table lists this clone with a count of one. The chain uses TRBV7-2 and TRBJ1-1; 12 bases line up with TRBD1. Germline loops: CDR1 SGHTA, CDR2 FQGNSA. This CDR3 is 16 amino acids long. The V segment lost 5 bases and the J segment 4 bases; nucleotides outside the gene matches: 8. CDR3 in amino acids: CASSPGRDRGRTEAFF. CDR3 sequence (DNA): TGTGCCAGCAGCCCTGGCCGGGACAGGGGGCGCACTGAAGCTTTCTTT.

The rearrangement joins TRBV6-5 to TRBJ1-5, with a tentative D call TRBD1 (5 bases). From germline, CDR1 is MNHEY and CDR2 SVGAGI. Trimming took 6 bases from V and 0 from J, leaving 12 bases between them. The CDR3 totals 15 residues. The CDR3 protein is CASRNRGHSNQPQHF. The CDR3 DNA sequence: TGTGCCAGCAGAAACCGGGGCCATAGCAATCAGCCCCAGCATTTT.

The chain is built from TRBV7-2 and TRBJ2-7, with D unresolved. Germline V gene data show CDR1 as SGHTA and CDR2 as FQGNSA. This CDR3 has 14 amino acids. V lost 6 bases and J lost 5, with 17 bases in between. CDR3 region: CASSSGVRVDEQYF. The DNA for the CDR3 is TGTGCCAGCAGTTCCGGAGTACGGGTCGACGAGCAGTACTTC.

This clone is a singleton in its sample. V usage is TRBV6-2 or TRBV6-3 and J usage is TRBJ2-3; 9 nucleotides line up with TRBD2. The CDR3 covers 18 residues. V lost 7 bases to trimming and J lost 0 bases; unmatched junction nucleotides: 14. Germline CDR1 and CDR2: MNHEY and SVGEGT. CDR3 sequence reads: CASIPSSGRTASTDTQYF. The CDR3 DNA follows: TGTGCCAGCATCCCATCCAGCGGGAGGACTGCTAGCACAGATACGCAGTATTTT.

V usage is TRBV5-1 and J usage is TRBJ2-7; 7 nucleotides line up with TRBD1. CDR1 is SGHRS and CDR2 is YFSETQ in the germline V gene. The CDR3 loop spans 16 amino acids. Losses at the gene ends were 2 bases for V and 2 bases for J; bases not matched to a gene: 10. CDR3 amino acids: CASSFLGQPGPYEQYF. The CDR3 bases are TGCGCCAGCAGCTTCCTGGGACAGCCAGGGCCCTACGAGCAGTACTTC.

The rearrangement joins TRBV6-5 to TRBJ2-5; 10 bases map to TRBD2. The ends lost 5 bases at V and 4 bases at J; junction bases unmatched: 7. CDR1 is MNHEY and CDR2 is SVGAGI in the germline V gene. The CDR3 sequence is 15 residues long. The CDR3 protein is CASSKLSGGAETQYF. CDR3 bases: TGTGCCAGCAGTAAATTGAGCGGGGGGGCAGAGACCCAGTACTTC.

The chain carries TRBV19 and TRBJ2-7; no definite D call. V was trimmed by 4 bases and J by 0 bases, leaving 1 base between them. The CDR3 totals 11 residues. From germline, CDR1 is LNHDA and CDR2 SQIVND (reference sequence). The CDR3 DNA follows: TGTGCCAGTAGTAACTCCTACGAGCAGTACTTC. This translates into CASSNSYEQYF.

The V and J genes are TRBV5-1 and TRBJ1-2; TRBD1 matches at 7 bases. CDR1 is SGHRS, CDR2 YFSETQ, per germline. After removal of 3 bases from V and 13 bases from J, the junction contained 15 bases not matched to a gene. CDR3 length: 14 amino acids. Here the CDR3 DNA reads TGCGCCAGCAGCTCCACAATAGGACAGGCCGGGTTCACCTTC. The encoded protein is CASSSTIGQAGFTF. Full variable domain (remainder filled in from reference TRBV5-1 and TRBJ1-2): KAGVTQTPRYLIKTRGQQVTLSCSPISGHRSVSWYQQTPGQGLQFLFEYFSETQRNKGNFPGRFSGRQFSNSRSEMNVSTLELGDSALYLCASSSTIGQAGFTFGSGTRLTVV.

This chain links TRBV11-2 with TRBJ2-7; the D gene is possibly TRBD2 (5 bases). Germline CDR1 is SGHAT and CDR2 is FQNNGV. The CDR3 has 13 amino acids. Trimming took 1 base from V and 6 from J, leaving 10 bases between them. The chain's CDR3 is CASSLATRIEQYF. In DNA form, the CDR3 reads TGTGCCAGCAGCTTAGCCACTAGAATCGAGCAGTACTTC.

Written as DNA, the CDR3 is TGCGCCAGCAGCTTGGAAAAAGTAGGGAATAGCAATCAGCCCCAGCATTTT. This gives the protein CASSLEKVGNSNQPQHF. This chain connects TRBV5-1 to TRBJ1-5; D is unclear. V shed 0 bases and J shed 0 bases, with 13 bases lying between them. The CDR3 length is 17 residues. Germline assignment: CDR1 SGHRS and CDR2 YFSETQ.

The chain links TRBV7-9 to TRBJ1-4; no firm D call. V dropped 5 bases and J dropped 0 bases, with 10 bases sitting between them. The CDR3 has 15 residues. Per germline, CDR1 SEHNR and CDR2 FQNEAQ (reference sequence). The CDR3, as DNA: TGTGCCAGCAGCCCTACTTCCACAACTAATGAAAAACTGTTTTTT. Encoded protein: CASSPTSTTNEKLFF.

The J gene is TRBJ2-5, the V gene TRBV23-1; possibly TRBD1 for D (6 bases). TRBV23-1 carries the ORF label, with uncertain function. The CDR3 has 16 amino acids. Trimming cost V 2 bases and J 5 bases, with 18 bases left between them. CDR3 in amino acids: CASSQISLGAWETQYF. For the CDR3, the DNA is TGCGCCAGCAGTCAAATTAGCCTGGGGGCGTGGGAGACCCAGTACTTC.

The chain combines TRBV7-2 with TRBJ1-6, with 9 bases lining up with TRBD1. V shed 4 bases and J 10 bases; nucleotides not matched to a gene: 8. The CDR3 loop spans 15 amino acids. Germline V gene data show CDR1 as SGHTA and CDR2 as FQGNSA. In DNA, the CDR3 is TGTGCCAGCAGCTCGGGACAGGGCTTCGACTCACCCCTCCACTTT. As protein: CASSSGQGFDSPLHF.

The genes are TRBV6-6 and TRBJ2-1; 10 bases agree with TRBD1. V lost 6 bases and J lost 4; bases outside the gene matches: 6. The CDR3 is 15 residues long. The germline gives CDR1 MNHNY, CDR2 SVGAGI (reference sequence). CDR3 loop: CASSHGQGGYNEQFF. The CDR3 nucleotides read TGTGCCAGCAGCCACGGACAGGGGGGGTACAATGAGCAGTTCTTC.

This clone was observed a handful of times. V is TRBV3-1 (or the pseudogene TRBV3-2) and J is TRBJ1-1; no firm D call. Germline CDR1 and CDR2: LGHDT and YNNKEL (reference sequence). V lost 3 bases and J lost 6, with 5 bases in between. The CDR3 runs 11 residues. CDR3 protein: CASSQFSEAFF. DNA for the CDR3: TGTGCCAGCAGCCAGTTTTCTGAAGCTTTCTTT.

The J gene is TRBJ2-5, the V gene TRBV4-1; TRBD2 matches 11 bases. This CDR3 spans 18 amino acids. The ends lost 0 bases at V and 3 bases at J; junction bases unmatched: 9. CDR1 is MGHRA and CDR2 is YSYEKL in the germline V gene. The CDR3 coding sequence is TGCGCCAGCAGCCAAGATCTAGCGGGGGGTACGCGCAAAGAGACCCAGTACTTC. This translates into CASSQDLAGGTRKETQYF.

The V call is TRBV6-1, the J call TRBJ1-6; no clear D gene. Germline CDR1 and CDR2: MNHNS and SASEGT. The CDR3 length is 13 residues. V lost 2 bases and J lost 11, with 10 bases in between. The CDR3 here is CASSEWEGTPLHF. The CDR3 nucleotides are TGTGCCAGCAGTGAATGGGAGGGCACACCCCTCCACTTT.

J is TRBJ2-1 and V is TRBV7-3; TRBD2 agrees at 13 bases. CDR3 length: 16 residues. The V segment lost 4 bases and the J segment 7 bases; nucleotides outside the gene matches: 7. The germline V gene encodes CDR1 SGHTA and CDR2 FQGTGA. CDR3 DNA sequence: TGTGCCAGCAGCTCGACCGGACTAGCGGGGGCAAATGAGCAGTTCTTC. It translates to CASSSTGLAGANEQFF.

The V gene is TRBV4-3, the J gene TRBJ2-7, with 7 bases matching TRBD1. J gave up 0 bases and V 1 base, and 6 bases lay outside the gene matches. CDR3 length: 16 amino acids. CDR1 and CDR2 from the germline V gene are LGHNA and YSLEER. DNA for the CDR3: TGCGCCAGCAGCCAAGGGGCAGGGGGTGACTCCTACGAGCAGTACTTC. Its translation: CASSQGAGGDSYEQYF.

In regard to this clone: The same CDR3 arises from other DNA sequences in this sample as well. The chain couples TRBV18 to TRBJ1-1; possibly TRBD1 for D (5 bases). Germline CDR1 reads KGHSH; CDR2 reads LQKENI. This CDR3 comprises 14 residues. The V end lost 4 bases, the J end lost 1 base, and 10 bases lay between the germline ends. This CDR3 reads CASSLLRENTEAFF. CDR3 sequence (DNA): TGTGCCAGCTCACTCCTCAGGGAGAACACTGAAGCTTTCTTT. Drawing the rest from reference TRBV18 and TRBJ1-1, the complete variable domain is NAGVMQNPRHLVRRRGQEARLRCSPMKGHSHVYWYRQLPEEGLKFMVYLQKENIIDESGMPKERFSAEFPKEGPSILRIQQVVRGDSAAYFCASSLLRENTEAFFGQGTRLTVV.

The rearrangement joins TRBV19 to TRBJ2-7; tentative D call: TRBD2 (5 bases). Deletions cut 3 bases from V and 1 base from J, with 10 bases between. Germline CDR1 LNHDA, CDR2 SQIVND (reference sequence). This CDR3 comprises 14 residues. The CDR3 sequence: CASSIAGISYEQYF. The CDR3 DNA follows: TGTGCCAGTAGTATTGCCGGGATATCCTACGAGCAGTACTTC.

This sequence joins TRBV11-3 and TRBJ2-2; 8 bases map to TRBD2. The CDR3 consists of 20 residues. From germline, CDR1 is SGHNT and CDR2 YENEEA. V shed 5 bases, J shed 1 base, and the junction held 18 bases outside the gene matches. The CDR3 DNA sequence: TGTGCCAGCAGCCTATCCGACCGCGGTCGGGGGGGCCAGAACACCGGGGAGCTGTTTTTT. Translating it yields CASSLSDRGRGGQNTGELFF.

Only one count was recorded for this clone. The DNA for the CDR3 is TGTGCCAGTAGTATGGCGGGGGAGGGCCCAGATACGCAGTATTTT. Protein: CASSMAGEGPDTQYF. The chain is built from TRBV19 and TRBJ2-3; 7 positions match TRBD2. CDR3 length: 15 residues. Germline lookup yields CDR1 LNHDA and CDR2 SQIVND (reference sequence). The ends lost 3 bases at V and 4 bases at J; junction bases unmatched: 7.

The V gene is TRBV2, the J gene TRBJ2-4, with TRBD2 matching over 7 bases. V lost 10 bases, J lost 5 bases, and 8 bases stayed unmatched. CDR3 length: 13 residues. CDR1 SNHLY and CDR2 FYNNEI come from the germline V gene. The CDR3 bases are TGTGCCATGAAACCCCGGGAGGAAAACATTCAGTACTTC. Its protein product is CAMKPREENIQYF.

The chain is built from TRBV9 and TRBJ2-1, with D perhaps TRBD2 (6 bases). This CDR3 comprises 13 residues. Germline CDR1 SGDLS, CDR2 YYNGEE. The ends were cut back, 4 bases at V and 5 bases at J, with 10 bases in the middle. The CDR3 region is CASSSGGNNEQFF. The CDR3 DNA sequence: TGTGCCAGCAGCAGTGGAGGGAACAATGAGCAGTTCTTC.

The CDR3 DNA reads as TGTGCCAGCAGCCAAGAAGGGCCGGCGGGAAACACCATATATTTT. Protein product: CASSQEGPAGNTIYF. This chain connects TRBV3-1 (or the pseudogene TRBV3-2) to TRBJ1-3, with unresolved D. The CDR3 is 15 amino acids. Per germline, CDR1 LGHDT and CDR2 YNNKEL (reference sequence). V was cut by 0 bases and J by 4 bases, with 10 bases left in between.

This chain connects TRBV29-1 to TRBJ2-5; D is perhaps TRBD2 (6 bases). This CDR3 spans 14 amino acids. Trimming removed 6 bases at V and 7 bases at J, with 21 bases between. Germline V gene data show CDR1 as SQVTM and CDR2 as ANQGSEA. CDR3 coding DNA: TGCAGCGTCACAATAGCGGACTCGGTGGGGACCCAGTACTTC. It encodes CSVTIADSVGTQYF.

The J gene is TRBJ1-6, the V gene TRBV10-2; maybe TRBD1 (6 bases). CDR3 length: 12 amino acids. Germline loops: CDR1 WSHSY, CDR2 SAAADI. V lost 6 bases and J 10 bases, leaving 10 bases between the germline ends. CDR3 bases: TGCGCCAGCAGGGACAGCTTCTCACCCCTCCACTTT. It translates to CASRDSFSPLHF.